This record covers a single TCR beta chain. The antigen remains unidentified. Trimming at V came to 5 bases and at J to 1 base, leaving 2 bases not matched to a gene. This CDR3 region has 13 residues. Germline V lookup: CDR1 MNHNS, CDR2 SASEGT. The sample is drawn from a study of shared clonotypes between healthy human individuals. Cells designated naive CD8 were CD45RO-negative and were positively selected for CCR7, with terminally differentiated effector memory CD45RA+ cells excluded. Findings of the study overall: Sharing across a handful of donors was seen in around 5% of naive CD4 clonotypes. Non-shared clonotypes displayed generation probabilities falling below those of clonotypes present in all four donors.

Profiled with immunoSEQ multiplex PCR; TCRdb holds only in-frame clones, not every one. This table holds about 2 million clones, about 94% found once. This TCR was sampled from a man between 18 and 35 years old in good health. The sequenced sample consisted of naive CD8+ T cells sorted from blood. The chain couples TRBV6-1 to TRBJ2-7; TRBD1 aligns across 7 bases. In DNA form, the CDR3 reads TGTGCCAGCAGTCCGGGACAGTCCTACGAGCAGTACTTC. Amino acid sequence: CASSPGQSYEQYF.